One sample yielded the 28 T cell receptor beta chains listed below, sequenced in a study of naive CD8 T cells in extremely preterm neonates. Produced via immunoSEQ multiplex PCR; TCRdb's table is partial and in-frame only. The table shows 5,500 to 7,000 clones, with nearly 98% occurring only once. The source material was naive CD8+ T cells from blood. Every receptor here comes from a human donor in good health.

The gene calls are TRBV28 and TRBJ2-3; TRBD1 is a possible D gene (5 bases). With 4 bases removed from V and 2 bases from J, the gap between germline ends came to 16 bases. The CDR3 is made up of 16 amino acids. The germline CDR1 and CDR2 sequences are MDHEN and SYDVKM. CDR3 sequence reads: CASSSPGYILTDTQYF. For the CDR3, the DNA is TGTGCCAGCAGTTCCCCAGGGTACATTCTCACAGATACGCAGTATTTT.

This clone was counted once. The chain joins TRBV27 to TRBJ2-1, with a tentative D call TRBD1 (5 bases). The CDR3 totals 14 residues. V was shortened by 3 bases and J by 2 bases, with 8 bases between the two germline ends. The germline CDR1 and CDR2 sequences are MNHEY and SMNVEV (reference sequence). CDR3 in DNA: TGTGCCAGCAGTTTGGGCAGGGCCTACAATGAGCAGTTCTTC. Translating it yields CASSLGRAYNEQFF.

This chain joins TRBV5-5 and TRBJ1-1; no definite D call. Between the trimmed V and J ends, which lost 0 bases and 1 base, there was a span of 10 bases. Germline values: CDR1 SGHKS, CDR2 YYEKEE (reference sequence). This CDR3 has 15 amino acids. CDR3 sequence reads: CASSLEATTNTEAFF. Written as DNA, the CDR3 is TGTGCCAGCAGCTTGGAGGCGACAACGAACACTGAAGCTTTCTTT. The full variable domain, with the rest looked up from reference TRBV5-5 and TRBJ1-1, is DAGVTQSPTHLIKTRGQQVTLRCSPISGHKSVSWYQQVLGQGPQFIFQYYEKEERGRGNFPDRFSARQFPNYSSELNVNALLLGDSALYLCASSLEATTNTEAFFGQGTRLTVV.

This clone has just one count. The J gene is TRBJ2-3, the V gene TRBV7-6; possibly TRBD2 for D (5 bases). V lost 5 bases, J lost 8 bases, and 20 bases lay in between. Germline assignment: CDR1 SGHVS and CDR2 FNYEAQ. This CDR3 is 15 amino acids long. Here the CDR3 reads CASSPGSTKGGTQYF. The CDR3, as DNA: TGTGCCAGCAGCCCAGGATCGACTAAGGGCGGTACGCAGTATTTT. Supplemented by reference TRBV7-6 and TRBJ2-3, the full variable domain reads GAGVSQSPRYKVTKRGQDVALRCDPISGHVSLYWYRQALGQGPEFLTYFNYEAQQDKSGLPNDRFSAERPEGSISTLTIQRTEQRDSAMYRCASSPGSTKGGTQYFGPGTRLTVL.

The J gene is TRBJ1-1, the V gene TRBV4-1; D is unresolved. V lost 0 bases to trimming and J lost 0 bases, with 8 bases between them. The CDR3 consists of 15 residues. Germline CDR1 MGHRA, CDR2 YSYEKL. The DNA for the CDR3 is TGCGCCAGCAGCCAAGAGATCGGGTTGAACACTGAAGCTTTCTTT. Protein: CASSQEIGLNTEAFF.

The chain is built from TRBV19 and TRBJ2-3; 8 bases align to TRBD2. V lost 6 bases to trimming and J lost 1 base; unmatched junction nucleotides: 6. The length of the CDR3 is 15 residues. Germline CDR1 and CDR2: LNHDA and SQIVND (reference sequence). CDR3 DNA sequence: TGTGCCAGTAGCCCCGGACTAGCCGGCACAGATACGCAGTATTTT. Translated, it gives CASSPGLAGTDTQYF.

The J gene is TRBJ1-6, the V gene TRBV9; D remains unclear. Germline loops: CDR1 SGDLS, CDR2 YYNGEE. The CDR3 is made up of 15 amino acids. V lost 1 base, J lost 0 bases, and 5 bases lay in between. The CDR3 nucleotides are TGTGCCAGCAGCGTATTCGGCTCCTATAATTCACCCCTCCACTTT. Encoded protein: CASSVFGSYNSPLHF.

This clone has a single count. This chain links TRBV5-1 with TRBJ2-7; the match to TRBD2 covers 10 bases. The ends lost 4 bases at V and 5 bases at J; junction bases unmatched: 6. The V gene's germline CDR1 is SGHRS and CDR2 YFSETQ. CDR3 length equals 14 residues. CDR3 DNA: TGCGCCAGCAGCGGTAGCGGGAGGATCGACGAGCAGTACTTC. Translated: CASSGSGRIDEQYF.

Comment on this clone: Germline and junction disagree at one end, which may indicate a read error. The chain carries TRBV19 and TRBJ1-2; TRBD1 might be the D (6 bases). The CDR3 is 11 amino acids. Germline CDR1 is LNHDA and CDR2 is SQIVND (reference sequence). CDR3 region: CARPGQPPIDF. CDR3 DNA sequence: TGTGCCAGGCCCGGACAGCCTCCCATTGACTTC.

The chain is built from TRBV5-1 and TRBJ2-5; TRBD2 matches 11 bases. V shed 7 bases and J 5 bases; nucleotides not matched to a gene: 7. From germline, CDR1 is SGHRS and CDR2 YFSETQ. The CDR3 sequence is 14 residues long. The CDR3 sequence: CASHTSGSMETQYF. CDR3 DNA: TGCGCCAGCCACACTAGCGGGAGTATGGAGACCCAGTACTTC. The full variable domain, its missing parts supplied by reference TRBV5-1 and TRBJ2-5, is KAGVTQTPRYLIKTRGQQVTLSCSPISGHRSVSWYQQTPGQGLQFLFEYFSETQRNKGNFPGRFSGRQFSNSRSEMNVSTLELGDSALYLCASHTSGSMETQYFGPGTRLLVL.

The chain recombines TRBV7-2 with TRBJ2-3; D uncertain. Germline CDR1 and CDR2: SGHTA and FQGNSA. Trimming left V 0 bases short and J 2 bases short, with 6 bases between. The CDR3 totals 14 residues. The CDR3 reads CASSLAGYTDTQYF. In DNA, the CDR3 is TGTGCCAGCAGCTTAGCGGGCTACACAGATACGCAGTATTTT.

This chain uses TRBV11-2 with TRBJ2-3; 12 nucleotides agree with TRBD2. V was clipped by 8 bases and J by 2 bases; unmatched bases: 8. The germline CDR1 and CDR2 sequences are SGHAT and FQNNGV. The CDR3 spans 16 residues. The CDR3 reads CASGLTSGSLTDTQYF. The CDR3 nucleotides read TGTGCCAGCGGATTGACTAGCGGGAGCCTCACAGATACGCAGTATTTT.

The rearrangement links TRBV27 to TRBJ2-5, with 9 positions matching TRBD1. The CDR3 consists of 14 residues. CDR1 is MNHEY, CDR2 SMNVEV, per germline (reference sequence). J lost 5 bases, V lost 2 bases, and 3 bases had no gene match. CDR3 protein: CASSLLTGGETQYF. The CDR3 coding sequence is TGTGCCAGCAGTTTACTGACAGGGGGGGAGACCCAGTACTTC.

The table lists this clone with a count of one. The chain joins TRBV19 to TRBJ1-4, with 9 nucleotides matching TRBD1. V shed 9 bases and J 0 bases; nucleotides not matched to a gene: 5. The CDR3 is made up of 15 amino acids. The germline gives CDR1 LNHDA, CDR2 SQIVND (reference sequence). CDR3 sequence: CARRDRVPTNEKLFF. The CDR3 bases are TGTGCCAGGCGGGACAGGGTTCCAACTAATGAAAAACTGTTTTTT. Complete variable domain (other parts from reference TRBV19 and TRBJ1-4): DGGITQSPKYLFRKEGQNVTLSCEQNLNHDAMYWYRQDPGQGLRLIYYSQIVNDFQKGDIAEGYSVSREKKESFPLTVTSAQKNPTAFYLCARRDRVPTNEKLFFGSGTQLSVL.

The chain's CDR3 is CASTPQVNTEAFF. The DNA for the CDR3 is TGTGCCAGCACCCCCCAGGTTAACACTGAAGCTTTCTTT. The chain is built from TRBV28 and TRBJ1-1; D gene uncertain. V lost 7 bases and J lost 2, with 11 bases in between. CDR1 MDHEN and CDR2 SYDVKM come from the germline V gene. This CDR3 region has 13 residues.

This clone was seen once. The V call is TRBV9, the J call TRBJ1-1, with 8 bases that match TRBD1. Germline CDR1 reads SGDLS; CDR2 reads YYNGEE. CDR3 length equals 17 residues. V lost 2 bases to trimming and J lost 5 bases; unmatched junction nucleotides: 14. The CDR3, as DNA: TGTGCCAGCAGCGTTAGTGGGGGGAGGACAGGGTATACTGAAGCTTTCTTT. Residues: CASSVSGGRTGYTEAFF.

The chain has TRBV30 and TRBJ2-5, with 7 positions matching TRBD1. Per germline, CDR1 GTSNPN and CDR2 SVGIG (reference sequence). J lost 9 bases, V lost 5 bases, and 6 bases had no gene match. The CDR3 length is 11 residues. For the CDR3, the DNA is TGTGCCTGGGGGACAGCTGAGGCCCAGTACTTC. This codes for CAWGTAEAQYF.

The chain couples TRBV7-2 to TRBJ2-3; D possibly corresponds to TRBD2 (5 bases). Germline values: CDR1 SGHTA, CDR2 FQGNSA. V lost 3 bases and J lost 2, with 12 bases in between. This CDR3 is built from 15 residues. The CDR3 DNA follows: TGTGCCAGCAGCTTGCAGGACTCCTACACAGATACGCAGTATTTT. Translation gives CASSLQDSYTDTQYF.

This clone appeared a single time. The V and J genes are TRBV15 and TRBJ2-3; perhaps TRBD1 as D (5 bases). This CDR3 has 15 residues. Germline V gene data show CDR1 as LNHNV and CDR2 as YYDKDF (reference sequence). The V end lost 4 bases, the J end lost 0 bases, and 11 bases lay between the germline ends. The CDR3 reads CATSTNRISTDTQYF. The CDR3 DNA reads TGTGCCACCAGCACTAACAGGATTAGCACAGATACGCAGTATTTT. Full variable domain (rest looked up from reference TRBV15 and TRBJ2-3): DAMVIQNPRYQVTQFGKPVTLSCSQTLNHNVMYWYQQKSSQAPKLLFHYYDKDFNNEADTPDNFQSRRPNTSFCFLDIRSPGLGDTAMYLCATSTNRISTDTQYFGPGTRLTVL.

V usage is TRBV18 and J usage is TRBJ1-6, with D unclear. Per the germline V gene, CDR1 is KGHSH and CDR2 is LQKENI. The CDR3 sequence is 20 residues long. Trimming removed 0 bases at V and 0 bases at J, with 18 bases between. CDR3 amino acids: CASSPPYDYRPSSYNSPLHF. CDR3 coding DNA: TGTGCCAGCTCACCACCGTACGATTACCGCCCTAGCTCCTATAATTCACCCCTCCACTTT.

The chain combines TRBV4-1 with TRBJ1-5, with 8 bases that match TRBD1. Germline V gives CDR1 MGHRA, CDR2 YSYEKL. CDR3 length equals 18 residues. The V gene end was trimmed by 2 bases and the J gene end by 2 bases; junction bases not matched to a gene: 11. DNA of the CDR3: TGCGCCAGCAGCCAATGGGCAGGGGGCTCTGCGGGCAATCAGCCCCAGCATTTT. Protein: CASSQWAGGSAGNQPQHF.

The J gene is TRBJ2-1, the V gene TRBV7-2; D might be TRBD2 (5 bases). V lost 2 bases and J lost 3, with 11 bases in between. CDR1 is SGHTA, CDR2 FQGNSA, per germline. This CDR3 region has 15 residues. The CDR3 protein is CASSLRLRVYNEQFF. Written as DNA, the CDR3 is TGTGCCAGCAGCTTACGTCTGCGGGTCTACAATGAGCAGTTCTTC.

V usage is TRBV18 and J usage is TRBJ1-1; the D gene is possibly TRBD1 (5 bases). CDR3 size: 13 residues. The V gene's germline CDR1 is KGHSH and CDR2 LQKENI. Between the trimmed V and J ends, which lost 1 base and 7 bases, there was a span of 10 bases. CDR3 amino acids: CASSPRPGGEAFF. DNA of the CDR3: TGTGCCAGCTCACCACGACCGGGGGGTGAAGCTTTCTTT.

The chain recombines TRBV19 with TRBJ2-2, with 8 bases aligning to TRBD2. Per the germline V gene, CDR1 is LNHDA and CDR2 is SQIVND (reference sequence). Trimming cost V 5 bases and J 5 bases; bases outside gene matches: 7. There are 15 residues in the CDR3. In nucleotides, the CDR3 is TGTGCCAGTAGTCCCGGGACTAGATATACCGGGGAGCTGTTTTTT. Protein: CASSPGTRYTGELFF.

The table lists this clone with a count of one. V gene TRBV27 combines with J gene TRBJ2-7, with D perhaps TRBD1 (5 bases). CDR1 MNHEY and CDR2 SMNVEV come from the germline V gene (reference sequence). Trimming shortened V by 2 bases and J by 10 bases, and 15 bases separated the two germline ends. This CDR3 region has 13 residues. This CDR3 reads CASSLPLVGAQYF. The CDR3 bases are TGTGCCAGCAGTTTACCTCTTGTTGGGGCCCAGTACTTC.

This clone showed up just once. The chain uses TRBV4-2 and TRBJ1-1; D unclear. This CDR3 has 14 residues. Germline V lookup: CDR1 LGHNA, CDR2 YNFKEQ. V was trimmed by 3 bases and J by 12 bases, leaving 20 bases between them. The chain's CDR3 is CASSHPLERSETFF. Written as DNA, the CDR3 is TGTGCCAGCAGCCACCCCTTGGAGAGAAGTGAGACTTTCTTT.

The rearrangement joins TRBV7-3 to TRBJ2-7; TRBD2 agrees at 7 bases. The germline CDR1 and CDR2 sequences are SGHTA and FQGTGA. Germline trimming cut 2 bases from V and 5 bases from J; bases unmatched to any gene: 3. There are 13 residues in the CDR3. CDR3 in amino acids: CASSLLAVDEQYF. The CDR3 coding sequence is TGTGCCAGCAGCTTACTAGCGGTCGACGAGCAGTACTTC.

J is TRBJ2-7 and V is TRBV20-1; D is ambiguous. The CDR3 is 11 amino acids. Germline values: CDR1 DFQATT, CDR2 SNEGSKA (reference sequence). The ends were cut back, 3 bases at V and 5 bases at J, with 8 bases in the middle. This CDR3 reads CSASESDEQYF. DNA for the CDR3: TGCAGTGCTAGTGAGTCTGACGAGCAGTACTTC.